These 14 T cell receptor beta chains were sequenced from one sample in a study of T cell changes during pregnancy in multiple sclerosis. Some clones are missing from TCRdb's copy, which holds only in-frame ones; the method was immunoSEQ multiplex PCR. Of about 75,000 clones detected, about 90% appear once; the ten largest clones hold about 0.42%. The sequencing used CD4+ T cells from peripheral blood mononuclear cells, collected before pregnancy. The receptors were gathered from a female donor with multiple sclerosis, enrolled in a pregnancy study.

The CDR3 loop reads CASGAGQETQYF. The CDR3, as DNA: TGTGCCAGCGGAGCGGGTCAAGAGACCCAGTACTTC. The chain joins TRBV27 to TRBJ2-5; tentative D call: TRBD2 (6 bases). In germline, CDR1 is MNHEY, CDR2 SMNVEV (reference sequence). Trimming cost V 8 bases and J 2 bases, with 9 bases left between them. The CDR3 has 12 residues.

This clone showed up just a few times. This chain joins TRBV7-9 and TRBJ2-1; 8 bases are shared with TRBD1. The V and J ends lost 1 base and 5 bases, in that order; junction bases with no gene match: 1. The germline V gene has CDR1 SEHNR and CDR2 FQNEAQ (reference sequence). This CDR3 has 14 residues. CDR3 in DNA: TGTGCCAGCAGCTTAGTACAGGGGGACAATGAGCAGTTCTTC. It specifies CASSLVQGDNEQFF.

This chain uses TRBV28 with TRBJ1-3; 7 positions match TRBD1. There are 14 residues in the CDR3. V lost 8 bases, J lost 4 bases, and 8 bases stayed unmatched. Germline V lookup: CDR1 MDHEN, CDR2 SYDVKM. The CDR3 protein is CASLGGGFGNTIYF. CDR3 sequence (DNA): TGTGCCAGCCTCGGAGGGGGCTTCGGAAACACCATATATTTT.

The chain employs TRBV5-6 and TRBJ2-7; D is possibly TRBD1 (7 bases). Germline-derived CDR1 and CDR2 are SGHDT and YYEEEE. This CDR3 is 15 amino acids long. V was clipped by 2 bases and J by 7 bases, with 19 bases between them. The CDR3 nucleotides are TGTGCCAGCAGCTTCAGGAACAGGGGAGGTGGGGAGCAGTACTTC. Protein product: CASSFRNRGGGEQYF.

The V and J genes are TRBV28 and TRBJ2-7; D may be TRBD1 (6 bases). The length of the CDR3 is 14 residues. The V end lost 3 bases, the J end lost 5 bases, and 14 bases lay between the germline ends. Germline CDR1 reads MDHEN; CDR2 reads SYDVKM. In DNA, the CDR3 is TGTGCCAGCAGTTTCCCCAACAGGGCCCACGAGCAGTACTTC. The encoded protein is CASSFPNRAHEQYF. Supplemented by reference TRBV28 and TRBJ2-7, the full variable domain reads DVKVTQSSRYLVKRTGEKVFLECVQDMDHENMFWYRQDPGLGLRLIYFSYDVKMKEKGDIPEGYSVSREKKERFSLILESASTNQTSMYLCASSFPNRAHEQYFGPGTRLTVT.

This chain joins TRBV2 and TRBJ1-3; D is undetermined. The germline V gene has CDR1 SNHLY and CDR2 FYNNEI. Trimming took 3 bases from V and 0 from J, leaving 9 bases between them. The CDR3 contains 15 residues. CDR3 residues: CASSDRLSSGNTIYF. The CDR3 DNA is TGTGCCAGCAGTGACAGGCTGAGCTCTGGAAACACCATATATTTT.

The J gene is TRBJ2-3, the V gene TRBV4-1; 7 bases are shared with TRBD1. Germline V gene lookup returns CDR1 MGHRA and CDR2 YSYEKL. The CDR3 length is 15 residues. Germline trimming cut 1 base from V and 4 bases from J; bases unmatched to any gene: 5. Here the CDR3 DNA reads TGCGCCAGCAGCCAAGGACAGGGATTCCCAGATACGCAGTATTTT. Its translation: CASSQGQGFPDTQYF.

The chain is built from TRBV15 and TRBJ2-7; D is possibly TRBD2 (6 bases). The CDR3 loop spans 15 amino acids. V lost 1 base, J lost 4 bases, and 14 bases lay in between. Germline CDR1 LNHNV, CDR2 YYDKDF (reference sequence). CDR3 region: CATSRAGDGLYEQYF. The CDR3 DNA is TGTGCCACCAGCAGAGCCGGGGACGGACTATACGAGCAGTACTTC. The variable domain in full, completed from reference TRBV15 and TRBJ2-7, reads DAMVIQNPRYQVTQFGKPVTLSCSQTLNHNVMYWYQQKSSQAPKLLFHYYDKDFNNEADTPDNFQSRRPNTSFCFLDIRSPGLGDTAMYLCATSRAGDGLYEQYFGPGTRLTVT.

This clone was recorded once. This sequence joins TRBV21-1 and TRBJ2-6; the table's TRBD1 call for D was not verified on the DNA. TRBV21-1 is a documented pseudogene. The CDR3 covers 19 residues. In DNA, the CDR3 is TGTGCCAGCAGCAGTAGTGCCGGGACATCCTGCTCTGGGGCCAACGTCCTGACTTTC. Its protein product is CASSSSAGTSCSGANVLTF.

The chain links TRBV6-6 to TRBJ2-1; maybe TRBD1 (6 bases). Trimming took off 3 bases at V and 7 bases at J, with 13 bases between the two ends. From germline, CDR1 is MNHNY and CDR2 SVGAGI (reference sequence). The CDR3 runs 14 residues. CDR3 loop: CASSYQGSANEQFF. The CDR3 DNA follows: TGTGCCAGCAGTTATCAGGGGTCGGCGAATGAGCAGTTCTTC.

A word on this clone: At one of its ends the junction is not consistent with the germline gene, which may arise from a read error. The V gene is TRBV5-1, the J gene TRBJ2-1; 8 positions match TRBD2. The germline V gene encodes CDR1 SGHRS and CDR2 YFSETQ. The CDR3 has 14 residues. This CDR3 is CASSDGGAYDEQFF. CDR3 DNA: TGCGCCAGCAGCGACGGGGGGGCCTACGATGAGCAGTTCTTC.

The chain links TRBV28 to TRBJ2-6; possibly TRBD1 for D (6 bases). The CDR3 is 15 residues long. The germline V and J ends were trimmed by 1 base and 4 bases, with 8 bases remaining between them. Germline CDR1 and CDR2: MDHEN and SYDVKM. The CDR3 spells CASSLSGAGANVLTF. The CDR3, as DNA: TGTGCCAGCAGTTTATCAGGGGCCGGGGCCAACGTCCTGACTTTC.

This sequence joins TRBV2 and TRBJ2-1; TRBD2 matches 7 bases. The V and J ends lost 3 bases and 6 bases, in that order; junction bases with no gene match: 11. This CDR3 is 16 amino acids long. Germline-derived CDR1 and CDR2 are SNHLY and FYNNEI. In DNA, the CDR3 is TGTGCCAGCAGTGATTTACGCGGGGGATATTCCAATGAGCAGTTCTTC. Amino acid sequence: CASSDLRGGYSNEQFF.

Only one count was recorded for this clone. V usage is TRBV29-1 and J usage is TRBJ2-3; 13 bases are shared with TRBD2. Trimming removed 6 bases from V and 4 bases from J; junction bases left unmatched: 4. Germline values: CDR1 SQVTM, CDR2 ANQGSEA. The CDR3 spans 14 residues. CDR3 in DNA: TGCAGCGTCAGGACTAGCGGGAGCTCAGATACGCAGTATTTT. This encodes CSVRTSGSSDTQYF.